This TCR beta chain was found in a study of T cells expressing NK-cell markers. Reprocessing the 5' RACE reads, TCRdb reports a single entry for every CDR3 protein and omits DNA. The ten most abundant clones cover around 5.2% of a sample with 350,000 to 450,000 distinct CDR3 sequences. The source of this sequence is a man aged 18 to 69 in good health. The material sequenced was blood T cells: a sorted CD56 or NKG2C T cell subset, CD4+ or CD8+ T cells, or bulk PBMC T cells (not recorded which).

The CDR3 sequence is CASSWGTDSYEQYF. The chain recombines TRBV7-2 with TRBJ2-7; TCRdb calls TRBD1, which cannot be checked without DNA. The V gene's germline CDR1 is SGHTA and CDR2 FQGNSA. This CDR3 spans 14 amino acids. Based on the CDR3 plus reference TRBV7-2 and TRBJ2-7, the full variable domain is GAGVSQSPSNKVTEKGKDVELRCDPISGHTALYWYRQSLGQGLEFLIYFQGNSAPDKSGLPSDRFSAERTGGSVSTLTIQRTQQEDSAVYLCASSWGTDSYEQYFGPGTRLTVT.